Listed below are T cell receptor beta chains from one sample, sequenced in a study of blood T cell repertoires in COVID-19. Using immunoSEQ multiplex PCR, the repertoire was profiled, and TCRdb retains in-frame clones only, with some absent. The sample has 220,000 or so clones; more than 75% are singletons. The sample taken for sequencing was PBMCs or T cells enriched from blood (not recorded which). The receptors shown here come from a woman between 50 and 59 years old who had recovered from COVID-19. Both conserved end residues are part of each CDR3. D genes are given only for firm matches. A clone size is listed for some rows: how often the clone was seen (once, few, many), or a class if it is expanded.

CDR3 protein | CDR3 DNA | V gene | clone size | J gene | D gene
CASSQPASASQYQETQYF | TGTGCCAGCAGCCAACCCGCCTCGGCTAGCCAGTACCAAGAGACCCAGTACTTC | TRBV3-1/TRBV3-2 | NA | TRBJ2-5 | NA
CASSQDPGGGNEQFF | TGCGCCAGCAGCCAAGATCCGGGGGGTGGCAATGAGCAGTTCTTC | TRBV4-1 | NA | TRBJ2-1 | TRBD2
CASRLTVRINEKLFF | TGTGCCAGCAGATTGACAGTGAGAATTAATGAAAAACTGTTTTTT | TRBV19 | NA | TRBJ1-4 | NA
CASSLSPGDRKETQYF | TGCGCCAGCAGCTTAAGTCCCGGGGACAGAAAAGAGACCCAGTACTTC | TRBV5-1 | NA | TRBJ2-5 | TRBD1
CASSQDGTATGKLFF | TGCGCCAGCAGCCAAGATGGGACTGCGACGGGAAAACTGTTTTTT | TRBV4-3 | NA | TRBJ1-4 | NA
CAWSALGGASSYEQYF | TGTGCCTGGAGCGCCCTGGGCGGGGCCAGCTCCTACGAGCAGTACTTC | TRBV30 | NA | TRBJ2-7 | NA
CASSTSGGTEAFF | TGTGCCAGCAGTACCTCGGGGGGAACTGAAGCTTTCTTT | TRBV6-5 | once | TRBJ1-1 | NA
CASRGRALNEKLFF | TGTGCCAGCAGGGGCAGGGCCCTTAATGAAAAACTGTTTTTT | TRBV19 | NA | TRBJ1-4 | NA
CSVQQGWNNEQFF | TGCAGCGTTCAGCAGGGGTGGAACAATGAGCAGTTCTTC | TRBV29-1 | NA | TRBJ2-1 | NA
CASSPGQQGGTEAFF | TGTGCCAGCTCACCGGGGCAGCAGGGTGGCACTGAAGCTTTCTTT | TRBV18 | once | TRBJ1-1 | NA
CASSQDGGKYNEQFF | TGCGCCAGCAGCCAAGACGGGGGGAAATACAATGAGCAGTTCTTC | TRBV4-3 | NA | TRBJ2-1 | TRBD2
CASTRQGAEKLFF | TGTGCCAGCACCAGGCAGGGGGCAGAAAAACTGTTTTTT | TRBV25-1 | NA | TRBJ1-4 | TRBD1
CASSLGGVADTQYF | TGCGCCAGCAGCTTGGGCGGGGTGGCCGATACGCAGTATTTT | TRBV5-1 | NA | TRBJ2-3 | NA
CASSSRLGARNQPQHF | TGTGCCAGCTCATCACGACTGGGGGCGAGGAATCAGCCCCAGCATTTT | TRBV18 | NA | TRBJ1-5 | NA
CASSQDQASGISYEQYF | TGTGCCAGCAGCCAAGATCAGGCTAGCGGCATTTCCTACGAGCAGTACTTC | TRBV3-1/TRBV3-2 | NA | TRBJ2-7 | TRBD2
CASSYGQPGTEAFF | TGTGCCAGCAGTTATGGACAGCCGGGCACTGAAGCTTTCTTT | TRBV6-5 | NA | TRBJ1-1 | NA
CASSPTGATNEKLFF | TGTGCCAGCAGCCCGACAGGGGCAACTAATGAAAAACTGTTTTTT | TRBV6-2/TRBV6-3 | NA | TRBJ1-4 | TRBD1
CASSPRAGKNYGYTF | TGTGCCAGCAGTCCCCGGGCGGGGAAGAACTATGGCTACACCTTC | TRBV6-5 | NA | TRBJ1-2 | NA
CASSQGAGQVAGNTIYF | TGCGCCAGCAGCCAAGGGGCCGGACAGGTGGCTGGAAACACCATATATTTT | TRBV4-1 | once | TRBJ1-3 | TRBD1
CASSLQGVYGNTIYF | TGTGCCAGTAGTCTACAGGGTGTTTATGGAAACACCATATATTTT | TRBV19 | NA | TRBJ1-3 | NA
CASSLRGDTNTEAFF | TGTGCCAGCAGCTTACGGGGGGACACAAACACTGAAGCTTTCTTT | TRBV7-3 | NA | TRBJ1-1 | NA
CASSWQAGSGGYEQYF | TGTGCCAGCAGCTGGCAGGCGGGGAGCGGGGGATACGAGCAGTACTTC | TRBV7-9 | few | TRBJ2-7 | TRBD2
CASSSWGVNQPQHF | TGTGCCAGTAGCAGCTGGGGGGTCAATCAGCCCCAGCATTTT | TRBV19 | NA | TRBJ1-5 | NA
CASSQDMGRRHYEQYF | TGCGCCAGCAGCCAAGATATGGGGAGGCGCCACTACGAGCAGTACTTC | TRBV4-3 | NA | TRBJ2-7 | NA
CASSQEGRTNTGELFF | TGTGCCAGCAGCCAAGAGGGGCGGACGAACACCGGGGAGCTGTTTTTT | TRBV3-1/TRBV3-2 | once | TRBJ2-2 | NA
CASSDRDRGIAAFF | TGTGCCAGCAGCGACCGGGACAGGGGTATTGCAGCTTTCTTT | TRBV3-1/TRBV3-2 | few | TRBJ1-1 | TRBD1
CASSLSGSYEQYF | TGTGCCAGCAGCTTATCGGGCTCCTACGAGCAGTACTTC | TRBV7-2 | once | TRBJ2-7 | NA
CASSPSTVINEQFF | TGTGCCAGCTCACCATCGACAGTAATCAATGAGCAGTTCTTC | TRBV18 | NA | TRBJ2-1 | NA
CASSLASGYEQYF | TGTGCCAGCAGCCTCGCTAGCGGCTACGAGCAGTACTTC | TRBV6-5 | NA | TRBJ2-7 | TRBD2
CAKSTGRFVKDEQYF | TGTGCCAAATCGACAGGGAGATTTGTAAAGGACGAGCAGTACTTC | TRBV25-1 | NA | TRBJ2-7 | TRBD1
CSVEEPVNYGYTF | TGCAGCGTTGAAGAACCGGTAAACTATGGCTACACCTTC | TRBV29-1 | many | TRBJ1-2 | NA
CATTPRDWGYGYTF | TGTGCCACGACCCCCCGGGACTGGGGCTATGGCTACACCTTC | TRBV3-1/TRBV3-2 | NA | TRBJ1-2 | NA
CASSLGLPRDNEQFF | TGTGCCAGCAGCTTGGGACTACCTAGGGACAATGAGCAGTTCTTC | TRBV5-5 | NA | TRBJ2-1 | NA
CASSWENNQPQHF | TGTGCCAGCAGTTGGGAGAACAATCAGCCCCAGCATTTT | TRBV6-5 | NA | TRBJ1-5 | NA
CASSSRDRGNTEAFF | TGTGCCAGTAGTAGTCGAGACAGGGGCAACACTGAAGCTTTCTTT | TRBV19 | NA | TRBJ1-1 | TRBD1
CASSFGRRPYSNQPQHF | TGTGCCAGCAGCTTCGGACGGAGGCCCTATAGCAATCAGCCCCAGCATTTT | TRBV7-8 | NA | TRBJ1-5 | NA
CASSLWSRSYNEQFF | TGTGCCAGCAGTTTATGGTCTAGGTCGTACAATGAGCAGTTCTTC | TRBV28 | once | TRBJ2-1 | NA
CASSSVSGVSYNEQFF | TGTGCCAGCAGCTCCGTGAGCGGGGTCTCCTACAATGAGCAGTTCTTC | TRBV7-2 | NA | TRBJ2-1 | TRBD2
CASSQGRSRTEAFF | TGTGCCAGCAGCCAGGGGCGGTCTCGGACTGAAGCTTTCTTT | TRBV11-3 | NA | TRBJ1-1 | NA
CASSAKTGNTEAFF | TGTGCCAGCAGCGCCAAGACAGGAAACACTGAAGCTTTCTTT | TRBV9 | NA | TRBJ1-1 | NA
CASREGTEDGYTF | TGTGCCAGCAGGGAAGGGACAGAGGATGGCTACACCTTC | TRBV28 | NA | TRBJ1-2 | TRBD1
CASSQVPGNGAFF | TGTGCCAGCAGCCAAGTTCCAGGGAATGGAGCTTTCTTT | TRBV3-1/TRBV3-2 | NA | TRBJ1-1 | NA
CASSRGLAGPSGDTQYF | TGCGCCAGCAGCCGGGGACTAGCGGGACCAAGTGGAGATACGCAGTATTTT | TRBV4-1 | NA | TRBJ2-3 | TRBD2
CASSPHSGEQYF | TGTGCCAGCAGCCCCCACTCGGGCGAGCAGTACTTC | TRBV7-8 | NA | TRBJ2-7 | NA
CASSLGAGRRNTEAFF | TGTGCCAGCAGCTTAGGGGCGGGACGGAGGAACACTGAAGCTTTCTTT | TRBV7-6 | NA | TRBJ1-1 | NA
CASSFRGGASYNEQFF | TGTGCCAGCAGCTTCCGGGGCGGGGCATCCTACAATGAGCAGTTCTTC | TRBV6-2/TRBV6-3 | NA | TRBJ2-1 | NA